This TCR beta chain was captured by sequencing in a study of blood T cell repertoires in COVID-19. Original data processing: By means of reference gene primer amplification, nucleated cell counts were estimated. The assay was immunoSEQ multiplex PCR, and TCRdb's table has in-frame clones only and misses some. That table furnishes V, J and clone size, whereas the DNA furnished D and trimming. Of some 190,000 clones listed, over 75% are singletons. The germline gives CDR1 LGHDT, CDR2 YNNKEL (reference sequence). CDR3 length equals 15 residues. V was trimmed by 3 bases and J by 7 bases, leaving 16 bases between them.

Specimen: peripheral blood. The sequence derives from a man in his 60s with acute or convalescent COVID-19. The chain employs TRBV3-1 (or the pseudogene TRBV3-2) and TRBJ2-1, with D perhaps matching TRBD2 (6 bases). The CDR3 DNA is TGTGCCAGCAGCCAGGGGGGAGTAGAAGGGAATGAGCAGTTCTTC. Translation: CASSQGGVEGNEQFF.